This T cell receptor beta chain comes out of a study of cytomegalovirus exposure and HLA in healthy donors. The CDR3 length is 13 residues. Deletions cut 2 bases from V and 0 bases from J, with 7 bases between. Per the germline V gene, CDR1 is GTSNPN and CDR2 is SVGIG (reference sequence). Study results and limitations: Many donors shared some public TCRs, even though most TCR sequences were rare. HLA-A and HLA-B allele assignments for most subjects were reportedly predicted accurately using TCR beta sequences. A later analysis, which compared TCR beta chains of equal frequency, found the HLA-associated ones more clonally expanded.

PCR employed 60 Vbeta and 13 Jbeta primers. Profiling relied on immunoSEQ multiplex PCR, and the TCRdb table lists in-frame clones only, not all of them. The sample consists of a few hundred thousand clones, approximately 79% of them appearing once. With respect to this clone: As yet, its antigen is unknown.

The chain links TRBV30 to TRBJ1-2; D call uncertain. The TCR was taken from a girl aged 2-15 years in good health and CMV-seronegative. The sequenced sample was PBMCs. DNA for the CDR3: TGTGCCTGGAGTCCGGGGACTAACTATGGCTACACCTTC. Translation: CAWSPGTNYGYTF.